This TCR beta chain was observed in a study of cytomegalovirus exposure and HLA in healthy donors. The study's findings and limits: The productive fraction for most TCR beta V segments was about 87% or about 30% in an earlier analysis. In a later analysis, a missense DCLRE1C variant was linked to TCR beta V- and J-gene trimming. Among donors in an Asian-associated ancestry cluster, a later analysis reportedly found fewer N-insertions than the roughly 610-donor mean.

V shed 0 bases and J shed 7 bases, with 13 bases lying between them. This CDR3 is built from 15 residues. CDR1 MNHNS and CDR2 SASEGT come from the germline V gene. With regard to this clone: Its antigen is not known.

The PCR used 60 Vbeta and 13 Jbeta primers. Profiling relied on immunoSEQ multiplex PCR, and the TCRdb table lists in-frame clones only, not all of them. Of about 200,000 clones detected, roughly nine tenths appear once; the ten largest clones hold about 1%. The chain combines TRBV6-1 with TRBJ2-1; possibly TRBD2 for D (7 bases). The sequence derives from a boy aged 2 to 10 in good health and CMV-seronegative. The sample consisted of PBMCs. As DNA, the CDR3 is TGTGCCAGCAGTGAAGCGGGGGGGCTTGGGAATGAGCAGTTCTTC. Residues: CASSEAGGLGNEQFF.